Each of the 18 T cell receptor beta chains below was sequenced from the same sample in a study of T cells after yellow fever vaccination. TCRdb redid the calling of the 5' RACE reads with MiXCR, one entry per CDR3 protein. This table holds hundreds of thousands of distinct CDR3 sequences, about 14% found once. The sample was PBMCs, taken on the day of the yellow fever booster vaccination. The receptors derive from a young man who received the YFV17D yellow fever vaccine.

The sample holds a few counts of this clonotype. V is TRBV28 and J is TRBJ2-3; 10 bases match TRBD2. CDR1 MDHEN and CDR2 SYDVKM come from the germline V gene. The CDR3 runs 13 residues. Losses at the gene ends were 8 bases for V and 2 bases for J; bases not matched to a gene: 1. The CDR3 nucleotides read TGTGCCAGCGGGACTAGCGACACAGATACGCAGTATTTT. Translating gives CASGTSDTDTQYF.

This clonotype was recorded a few times. The chain uses TRBV6-2 or TRBV6-3 and TRBJ2-2, with 13 bases lining up with TRBD2. V dropped 6 bases and J dropped 0; count of bases not matched to a gene: 7. The CDR3 runs to 18 residues. Germline CDR1 and CDR2: MNHEY and SVGEGT. This CDR3 is CASSQTSGGMSNTGELFF. In DNA form, the CDR3 reads TGTGCCAGCAGCCAGACTAGCGGGGGGATGTCGAACACCGGGGAGCTGTTTTTT.

This clonotype has a handful of counts. J is TRBJ2-1 and V is TRBV4-2; D gene ambiguous. The CDR3 consists of 14 residues. The V end lost 0 bases, the J end lost 8 bases, and 11 bases lay between the germline ends. Germline V gene data show CDR1 as LGHNA and CDR2 as YNFKEQ. CDR3 in amino acids: CASSQDRWMDEQFF. The CDR3 DNA is TGTGCCAGCAGCCAAGATCGGTGGATGGATGAGCAGTTCTTC.

The V and J genes are TRBV20-1 and TRBJ2-7; 11 bases are shared with TRBD1. The germline CDR1 and CDR2 sequences are DFQATT and SNEGSKA (reference sequence). This CDR3 has 14 amino acids. The V and J ends lost 5 bases and 10 bases, in that order; junction bases with no gene match: 13. CDR3 coding DNA: TGCAGTGCTGGGCCGGGACAGGGGGTTGTGAAACAGTACTTC. Translated, it gives CSAGPGQGVVKQYF.

This clonotype was recorded at least ten times. The chain employs TRBV3-1 and TRBJ2-2; D is uncertain. The CDR3 is made up of 12 amino acids. V shed 0 bases and J shed 6 bases, with 2 bases lying between them. Germline V gene sequence: CDR1 LGHDT, CDR2 YNNKEL (reference sequence). CDR3 residues: CASSQDSGELFF. The CDR3 coding sequence is TGTGCCAGCAGCCAAGATTCCGGGGAGCTGTTTTTT.

This chain links TRBV25-1 with TRBJ2-7; D remains unclear. The CDR3 is 16 residues long. V gave up 5 bases and J gave up 0 bases, with 17 bases separating them. Germline V gene lookup returns CDR1 MGHDK and CDR2 SYGVNS. CDR3 region: CASSPPWGLSSYEQYF. In DNA, the CDR3 is TGTGCCAGCAGTCCCCCCTGGGGTCTAAGCTCCTACGAGCAGTACTTC.

The chain recombines TRBV6-5 with TRBJ2-7; the D gene is possibly TRBD1 (5 bases). From germline, CDR1 is MNHEY and CDR2 SVGAGI. The length of the CDR3 is 15 residues. Trimming stripped 1 base from V and 0 bases from J, with 10 bases between. DNA of the CDR3: TGTGCCAGCAGTTACTTGGGGCCGTACTCCTACGAGCAGTACTTC. Translated, it gives CASSYLGPYSYEQYF.

This clonotype was observed a few times. This sequence joins TRBV19 and TRBJ2-7, with TRBD1 matching 7 bases. After removal of 5 bases from V and 5 bases from J, the junction contained 9 bases not matched to a gene. The CDR3 is 14 amino acids. Germline CDR1 is LNHDA and CDR2 is SQIVND (reference sequence). The CDR3 sequence is CASSPTTGTHEQYF. The CDR3, as DNA: TGTGCCAGTAGTCCTACGACAGGGACCCACGAGCAGTACTTC. Full variable domain (remainder filled in from reference TRBV19 and TRBJ2-7): DGGITQSPKYLFRKEGQNVTLSCEQNLNHDAMYWYRQDPGQGLRLIYYSQIVNDFQKGDIAEGYSVSREKKESFPLTVTSAQKNPTAFYLCASSPTTGTHEQYFGPGTRLTVT.

The table lists this clonotype with a few counts. The chain joins TRBV29-1 to TRBJ1-1, with 7 bases lining up with TRBD1. This CDR3 is 14 amino acids long. V lost 4 bases and J lost 3; bases outside the gene matches: 8. Germline V CDR1 and CDR2: SQVTM, ANQGSEA. The CDR3 protein is CSVAYNTGDTEAFF. The CDR3 DNA sequence: TGCAGCGTTGCCTATAATACAGGGGACACTGAAGCTTTCTTT.

This clonotype appeared many times. The rearrangement links TRBV7-2 to TRBJ2-1, with 10 bases aligning to TRBD2. V gave up 0 bases and J gave up 4 bases; unmatched junction bases: 6. The CDR3 loop spans 17 amino acids. CDR1 SGHTA and CDR2 FQGNSA come from the germline V gene. CDR3 coding DNA: TGTGCCAGCAGCTTAGCGGGGAGCGGGAGGGATTACAATGAGCAGTTCTTC. Residues: CASSLAGSGRDYNEQFF.

The chain joins TRBV7-9 to TRBJ1-1; D possibly corresponds to TRBD1 (5 bases). CDR1 is SEHNR, CDR2 FQNEAQ, per germline (reference sequence). The ends were cut back, 8 bases at V and 5 bases at J, with 12 bases in the middle. This CDR3 has 12 residues. The DNA for the CDR3 is TGTGCCAGCGCCAACGGGGGGACTGAAGCTTTCTTT. Encoded protein: CASANGGTEAFF. Based on the CDR3 plus reference TRBV7-9 and TRBJ1-1, the full variable domain is DTGVSQNPRHKITKRGQNVTFRCDPISEHNRLYWYRQTLGQGPEFLTYFQNEAQLEKSRLLSDRFSAERPKGSFSTLEIQRTEQGDSAMYLCASANGGTEAFFGQGTRLTVV.

This clonotype was seen a few times. The chain recombines TRBV4-2 with TRBJ2-6; 7 nucleotides align to TRBD1. The CDR3 has 18 amino acids. Germline CDR1 reads LGHNA; CDR2 reads YNFKEQ. V trimming: 4 bases; J trimming: 0 bases; junction bases outside the gene matches: 9. The CDR3 coding sequence is TGTGCCAGCAGCCCCCGAGGGGGCACCGACTCTGGGGCCAACGTCCTGACTTTC. The encoded protein is CASSPRGGTDSGANVLTF.

The chain carries TRBV2 and TRBJ2-6, with D possibly being TRBD2 (6 bases). The germline gives CDR1 SNHLY, CDR2 FYNNEI. V dropped 6 bases and J dropped 2 bases, with 17 bases sitting between them. The CDR3 contains 17 residues. The CDR3 nucleotides are TGTGCCAGCAGGGGAGGCAGCCGGGCCGCTGGGGCCAACGTCCTGACTTTC. It is translated as CASRGGSRAAGANVLTF.

This rearrangement joins TRBV7-9 to TRBJ2-3, with 9 nucleotides matching TRBD2. The germline CDR1 and CDR2 sequences are SEHNR and FQNEAQ (reference sequence). J gave up 5 bases and V 3 bases, and 6 bases lay outside the gene matches. CDR3 length: 15 residues. For the CDR3, the DNA is TGTGCCAGCAGCTTCGCTAGCGGGACTGGAGATACGCAGTATTTT. Its translation is CASSFASGTGDTQYF.

This clonotype was picked up many times. The J gene is TRBJ2-3, the V gene TRBV30, with 8 bases lining up with TRBD2. V trimming: 2 bases; J trimming: 0 bases; junction bases outside the gene matches: 7. CDR3 length: 16 residues. The V gene's germline CDR1 is GTSNPN and CDR2 SVGIG (reference sequence). This CDR3 reads CAWSKGGRKSTDTQYF. In nucleotides, the CDR3 is TGTGCCTGGAGTAAGGGCGGGAGGAAGAGCACAGATACGCAGTATTTT. Based on the CDR3 plus reference TRBV30 and TRBJ2-3, the full variable domain is SQTIHQWPATLVQPVGSPLSLECTVEGTSNPNLYWYRQAAGRGLQLLFYSVGIGQISSEVPQNLSASRPQDRQFILSSKKLLLSDSGFYLCAWSKGGRKSTDTQYFGPGTRLTVL.

The chain uses TRBV5-1 and TRBJ1-1; 8 positions agree with TRBD1. Germline loops: CDR1 SGHRS, CDR2 YFSETQ. This CDR3 is built from 15 residues. Germline trimming cut 4 bases from V and 4 bases from J; bases unmatched to any gene: 9. In DNA form, the CDR3 reads TGCGCCAGCAGCGTCGAGTATACAGGGGGCACTGAAGCTTTCTTT. Protein product: CASSVEYTGGTEAFF.

This chain joins TRBV29-1 and TRBJ2-5, with 11 positions matching TRBD2. The V gene end was trimmed by 0 bases and the J gene end by 5 bases; junction bases not matched to a gene: 5. CDR3 length: 15 residues. The germline gives CDR1 SQVTM, CDR2 ANQGSEA. The CDR3 nucleotides are TGCAGCGTTGAAGATTCTAGCGGGAGGTGGGAGACCCAGTACTTC. Protein product: CSVEDSSGRWETQYF.

This sequence joins TRBV20-1 and TRBJ2-3; D call uncertain. Per the germline V gene, CDR1 is DFQATT and CDR2 is SNEGSKA (reference sequence). V was cut by 0 bases and J by 2 bases, with 12 bases left in between. This CDR3 region has 15 residues. CDR3 DNA: TGCAGTGCTAGAGATTGGGTCAGAATCACAGATACGCAGTATTTT. As protein: CSARDWVRITDTQYF.